Below, 27 T cell receptor beta chains from the same sample are listed, as sequenced in a study of T cell responses to AZD1222 COVID-19 vaccine. This table comes from immunoSEQ multiplex PCR, and its TCRdb copy is limited to in-frame clones, with some not included. The sample includes around 120,000 clones, about 90% seen only once; the top ten take roughly 10%. Sequences were derived from peripheral blood, sampled on day 0 of AZD1222 vaccination. Every receptor here comes from an adult in good health.

This clone is a singleton in its sample. J is TRBJ1-5 and V is TRBV2, with 7 positions matching TRBD1. Germline V gene data show CDR1 as SNHLY and CDR2 as FYNNEI. The CDR3 loop spans 15 amino acids. Trimming removed 3 bases from V and 0 bases from J; junction bases left unmatched: 2. The CDR3 nucleotides read TGTGCCAGCAGTGAGGGGACAGCTAGCAATCAGCCCCAGCATTTT. It yields the protein CASSEGTASNQPQHF.

J is TRBJ1-2 and V is TRBV19; D not resolved. The CDR3 covers 14 residues. The germline V and J ends were trimmed by 3 bases and 1 base, with 9 bases remaining between them. Germline-derived CDR1 and CDR2 are LNHDA and SQIVND (reference sequence). The CDR3 loop reads CASSITGINYGYTF. In DNA, the CDR3 is TGTGCCAGTAGTATTACCGGGATTAACTATGGCTACACCTTC.

This chain links TRBV5-1 with TRBJ1-2, with 9 bases that match TRBD1. The CDR3 sequence is 12 residues long. Germline CDR1 is SGHRS and CDR2 is YFSETQ. V shed 4 bases, J shed 7 bases, and the junction held 2 bases outside the gene matches. The CDR3 coding sequence is TGCGCCAGCAGCCAGGACAGGGGTGGCTACACCTTC. Translation: CASSQDRGGYTF.

The J gene is TRBJ1-1, the V gene TRBV6-5; D remains unclear. This CDR3 spans 14 amino acids. V was clipped by 2 bases and J by 1 base, with 8 bases between them. In germline, CDR1 is MNHEY, CDR2 SVGAGI. This CDR3 reads CASSYAAGNTEAFF. Written as DNA, the CDR3 is TGTGCCAGCAGTTACGCAGCAGGGAACACTGAAGCTTTCTTT.

V is TRBV6-2 or TRBV6-3 and J is TRBJ1-1; 8 positions agree with TRBD1. Trimming at V came to 5 bases and at J to 1 base, leaving 9 bases not matched to a gene. CDR3 length equals 16 residues. CDR1 and CDR2 from the germline V gene are MNHEY and SVGEGT. The CDR3 sequence is CASSKLGQGGNTEAFF. CDR3 sequence (DNA): TGTGCCAGCAGTAAACTCGGACAGGGAGGGAACACTGAAGCTTTCTTT.

This chain links TRBV19 with TRBJ1-5, with 9 positions matching TRBD1. V was clipped by 7 bases and J by 5 bases; unmatched bases: 9. The germline CDR1 and CDR2 sequences are LNHDA and SQIVND (reference sequence). The CDR3 sequence is 15 residues long. Written as DNA, the CDR3 is TGTGCCAGTATCCCGGGACAGGGAACCTATCAGCCCCAGCATTTT. Translating it yields CASIPGQGTYQPQHF.

This chain links TRBV7-6 with TRBJ2-5; 15 bases match TRBD2. The J segment lost 4 bases and the V segment lost 6 bases, leaving 24 bases of the junction unmatched. Germline V gene sequence: CDR1 SGHVS, CDR2 FNYEAQ. The CDR3 is made up of 22 amino acids. The chain's CDR3 is CASRPTALRAGLAGGNIETQYF. The CDR3 region has the DNA TGTGCCAGCAGGCCCACCGCCCTCCGGGCAGGACTAGCGGGAGGGAATATAGAGACCCAGTACTTC.

There are a few counts of this clone. The same CDR3 arises from other DNA sequences in this sample as well. The rearrangement joins TRBV18 to TRBJ2-7, with TRBD1 as a possible D gene (6 bases). The CDR3 spans 14 residues. V was cut by 3 bases and J by 0 bases, with 9 bases left in between. CDR1 and CDR2 (germline): KGHSH, LQKENI. The CDR3 reads CASSPGTSSYEQYF. The CDR3 region has the DNA TGTGCCAGCTCACCCGGGACAAGCTCCTACGAGCAGTACTTC.

This clone came up once. J is TRBJ2-7 and V is TRBV27; D remains ambiguous. V was trimmed by 3 bases and J by 2 bases, leaving 8 bases between them. The germline V gene encodes CDR1 MNHEY and CDR2 SMNVEV (reference sequence). The CDR3 has 13 amino acids. CDR3 nucleotides: TGTGCCAGCAGTTTCAGGATGGCCTACGAGCAGTACTTC. Translation: CASSFRMAYEQYF.

The rearrangement joins TRBV9 to TRBJ1-2; TRBD1 might be the D (5 bases). Looked up from germline, CDR1 is SGDLS and CDR2 is YYNGEE. Trimming took 1 base from V and 4 from J, leaving 11 bases between them. The CDR3 is made up of 14 amino acids. The CDR3 sequence is CASSVKAGSYGYTF. DNA of the CDR3: TGTGCCAGCAGCGTAAAAGCAGGGTCCTATGGCTACACCTTC.

The rearrangement links TRBV5-1 to TRBJ2-3, with 11 bases fitting TRBD2. The CDR3 length is 17 residues. Germline CDR1 and CDR2: SGHRS and YFSETQ. The V gene end was trimmed by 0 bases and the J gene end by 2 bases; junction bases not matched to a gene: 5. CDR3 sequence (DNA): TGCGCCAGCAGCTTGGGTGCACTAGCGGGAGACACAGATACGCAGTATTTT. Translation gives CASSLGALAGDTDTQYF.

In this sample, this clone turned up once. This chain uses TRBV7-8 with TRBJ2-1; D gene unclear. This CDR3 is 11 amino acids long. The V end was cut by 6 bases, the J end by 8 bases, with 8 bases between. The germline CDR1 and CDR2 sequences are SGHVS and FQNEAQ. The CDR3 region is CASRKGDEQFF. CDR3 nucleotide sequence: TGTGCCAGCAGAAAGGGCGATGAGCAGTTCTTC. The full variable domain, in which reference TRBV7-8 and TRBJ2-1 provide the parts outside the CDR3, is GAGVSQSPRYKVAKRGQDVALRCDPISGHVSLFWYQQALGQGPEFLTYFQNEAQLDKSGLPSDRFFAERPEGSVSTLKIQRTQQEDSAVYLCASRKGDEQFFGPGTRLTVL.

The chain couples TRBV14 to TRBJ1-6; D is uncertain. The ends were cut back, 4 bases at V and 8 bases at J, with 12 bases in the middle. This CDR3 region has 14 residues. Per germline, CDR1 SGHDN and CDR2 FVKESK. In DNA form, the CDR3 reads TGTGCCAGCAGCCCATATGGTAGGGATTCACCCCTCCACTTT. Its translation: CASSPYGRDSPLHF.

This chain links TRBV7-2 with TRBJ2-1, with TRBD2 as a possible D gene (5 bases). Germline values: CDR1 SGHTA, CDR2 FQGNSA. This CDR3 has 15 residues. The V and J ends lost 5 bases and 3 bases respectively, with 14 bases between them. This chain's CDR3 is CASSPMSGNYNEQFF. CDR3 DNA sequence: TGTGCCAGCAGCCCCATGTCGGGGAACTACAATGAGCAGTTCTTC. Using reference TRBV7-2 and TRBJ2-1 for the parts outside the CDR3, the full variable domain is GAGVSQSPSNKVTEKGKDVELRCDPISGHTALYWYRQSLGQGLEFLIYFQGNSAPDKSGLPSDRFSAERTGGSVSTLTIQRTQQEDSAVYLCASSPMSGNYNEQFFGPGTRLTVL.

V usage is TRBV6-5 and J usage is TRBJ2-2; tentatively, D is TRBD1 or TRBD2 (5 bases each). The V end was cut by 4 bases, the J end by 8 bases, with 20 bases between. This CDR3 region has 16 residues. Germline V gives CDR1 MNHEY, CDR2 SVGAGI. The CDR3 sequence is CASSSMVEGNHGELFF. The CDR3 coding sequence is TGTGCCAGCAGTTCTATGGTCGAGGGGAATCATGGGGAGCTGTTTTTT.

This clone showed up just a few times. The chain has TRBV11-2 and TRBJ2-2; D possibly corresponds to TRBD2 (6 bases). V was cut by 4 bases and J by 2 bases, with 14 bases left in between. The CDR3 runs to 16 residues. Germline V gene sequence: CDR1 SGHAT, CDR2 FQNNGV. In DNA, the CDR3 is TGTGCCAGCAGCTCCCTGACCGGGACTAACACCGGGGAGCTGTTTTTT. Encoded protein: CASSSLTGTNTGELFF.

The V and J genes are TRBV5-8 and TRBJ2-5; D ambiguous. This CDR3 has 13 amino acids. CDR1 is SGHTS, CDR2 YDEGEE, per germline. Trimming took 0 bases from V and 10 from J, leaving 13 bases between them. In DNA form, the CDR3 reads TGTGCCAGCAGCTTGGTGCCGTGGGTGGACCAGTACTTC. The encoded protein is CASSLVPWVDQYF.

The rearrangement uses TRBV24-1 and TRBJ2-7, with TRBD2 matching over 16 bases. Germline V gene lookup returns CDR1 KGHDR and CDR2 SFDVKD. The CDR3 covers 19 residues. J lost 2 bases, V lost 4 bases, and 10 bases had no gene match. This chain's CDR3 is CATSERPGTSGRAPYEQYF. CDR3 in DNA: TGTGCCACCAGTGAGCGTCCCGGGACTAGCGGGAGGGCCCCCTACGAGCAGTACTTC.

The chain employs TRBV3-1 (or the pseudogene TRBV3-2) and TRBJ1-2; D unresolved. There are 15 residues in the CDR3. V shed 4 bases and J shed 4 bases, with 16 bases lying between them. CDR1 and CDR2 from the germline V gene are LGHDT and YNNKEL (reference sequence). DNA for the CDR3: TGTGCCAGCAGCCCCCTCGGGGTCGGGCGCTATGGCTACACCTTC. Translated: CASSPLGVGRYGYTF.

This clone occurred a few times. The chain recombines TRBV19 with TRBJ1-6; D might be TRBD1 (5 bases). Trimming stripped 3 bases from V and 3 bases from J, with 12 bases between. CDR3 length: 16 residues. The V gene's germline CDR1 is LNHDA and CDR2 SQIVND (reference sequence). The CDR3 reads CASSIEWGNYNSPLHF. The CDR3 coding sequence is TGTGCCAGTAGTATTGAATGGGGGAACTATAATTCACCCCTCCACTTT.

V is TRBV5-5 and J is TRBJ1-5; 7 bases map to TRBD1. The trim removed 3 bases at V and 3 bases at J, leaving 6 bases unmatched. CDR3 length: 15 residues. The V gene's germline CDR1 is SGHKS and CDR2 YYEKEE (reference sequence). The CDR3 region has the DNA TGTGCCAGCAGCTCGGCGGGACAGAACAATCAGCCCCAGCATTTT. Protein: CASSSAGQNNQPQHF.

The chain carries TRBV5-1 and TRBJ1-1; 7 bases fit TRBD1. After removal of 1 base from V and 1 base from J, the junction contained 7 bases not matched to a gene. The CDR3 totals 16 residues. Germline values: CDR1 SGHRS, CDR2 YFSETQ. The CDR3, as DNA: TGCGCCAGCAGCTTGCTAGGCAGGGGGTCGAACACTGAAGCTTTCTTT. Amino acid sequence: CASSLLGRGSNTEAFF.

The chain carries TRBV11-1 and TRBJ1-6; TRBD1 matches at 8 bases. Trimming at V came to 4 bases and at J to 7 bases, leaving 3 bases not matched to a gene. The CDR3 is 14 residues long. From germline, CDR1 is SGHAT and CDR2 FQDESV (reference sequence). The CDR3 nucleotides read TGTGCCAGCAGCTGGACAGGGAACAATTCACCCCTCCACTTT. The encoded protein is CASSWTGNNSPLHF.

The chain links TRBV15 to TRBJ2-7; D remains ambiguous. With 3 bases removed from V and 1 base from J, the gap between germline ends came to 7 bases. Germline V gene data show CDR1 as LNHNV and CDR2 as YYDKDF (reference sequence). The CDR3 is 13 residues long. The CDR3 nucleotides read TGTGCCACCAGCAGCCCCACGTCCTACGAGCAGTACTTC. Translating it yields CATSSPTSYEQYF.

The V and J genes are TRBV19 and TRBJ1-5; D remains unclear. V was pared by 4 bases and J by 3 bases, with 16 bases between. The CDR3 totals 16 residues. The germline V gene has CDR1 LNHDA and CDR2 SQIVND (reference sequence). The CDR3 loop is CASSTYPKGFNQPQHF. CDR3 sequence (DNA): TGTGCCAGTAGTACCTACCCTAAAGGTTTCAATCAGCCCCAGCATTTT.

CDR3 nucleotides: TGCGCCAGCAGTCAAAGGGGTGGAAGCTACGAGCAGTACTTC. This translates into CASSQRGGSYEQYF. V is TRBV23-1 and J is TRBJ2-7, with D possibly being TRBD1 (5 bases). TRBV23-1 is an open reading frame, and its role is uncertain. The CDR3 sequence is 14 residues long. Deletions cut 2 bases from V and 3 bases from J, with 11 bases between.

The V gene is TRBV24-1, the J gene TRBJ2-7; D gene uncertain. Trimming removed 4 bases at V and 0 bases at J, with 9 bases between. CDR3 length: 14 residues. CDR1 and CDR2 from the germline V gene are KGHDR and SFDVKD. The CDR3, as DNA: TGTGCCACCAGTGAAAGAGTCCCCTCCTACGAGCAGTACTTC. This sequence encodes CATSERVPSYEQYF.